Listed here are 8 T cell receptor beta chains from one sample, sequenced in a study of cytomegalovirus exposure and HLA in healthy donors. Primers included in the PCR were 60 Vbeta and 13 Jbeta primers. Profiled with immunoSEQ multiplex PCR; TCRdb holds only in-frame clones, not every one. Its table lists 150,000 to 200,000 clones. The sample taken for sequencing was PBMCs. The receptors shown here come from a young woman in good health and CMV-seropositive.

The chain links TRBV5-1 to TRBJ2-3, with 9 bases that match TRBD2. The junction had 9 bases not matched to a gene; V was cut back by 1 base and J by 6 bases. Germline V gives CDR1 SGHRS, CDR2 YFSETQ. The CDR3 runs to 16 residues. The CDR3 loop is CASSLLSGRVPDTQYF. CDR3 DNA: TGCGCCAGCAGCTTGCTTAGCGGGAGAGTCCCCGATACGCAGTATTTT.

This rearrangement joins TRBV10-3 to TRBJ1-3, with TRBD1 identical over 7 bases. Germline assignment: CDR1 ENHRY and CDR2 SYGVKD. With V trimmed by 2 bases and J by 4 bases, 5 bases remained unmatched. The CDR3 length is 15 residues. The CDR3 DNA reads as TGTGCCATCAGTGAGACGACAGGGCCCGGAAACACCATATATTTT. It encodes CAISETTGPGNTIYF.

V usage is TRBV4-2 and J usage is TRBJ2-1; 9 nucleotides agree with TRBD2. Germline CDR1 is LGHNA and CDR2 is YNFKEQ. The V and J ends lost 0 bases and 7 bases, in that order; junction bases with no gene match: 7. CDR3 size: 16 residues. The CDR3 region has the DNA TGTGCCAGCAGCCAAGAGGGGCGGGGGGGCATGAATGAGCAGTTCTTC. It codes for CASSQEGRGGMNEQFF.

In DNA form, the CDR3 reads TGCGCCAGCAGCCAGAGACAGGGGCGGTACAATGAGCAGTTCTTC. Protein sequence: CASSQRQGRYNEQFF. The chain recombines TRBV4-1 with TRBJ2-1; 8 bases line up with TRBD1. CDR3 length: 15 residues. From germline, CDR1 is MGHRA and CDR2 YSYEKL. The junction had 5 bases not matched to a gene; V was cut back by 3 bases and J by 4 bases.

The chain uses TRBV28 and TRBJ1-1, with 9 bases aligning to TRBD1. The V and J ends lost 7 bases and 4 bases, in that order; junction bases with no gene match: 10. Germline-derived CDR1 and CDR2 are MDHEN and SYDVKM. The CDR3 contains 15 residues. DNA of the CDR3: TGTGCCAGCAAATCATCGACAGGGGGAAGCACTGAAGCTTTCTTT. This codes for CASKSSTGGSTEAFF. The complete variable domain, with remaining parts taken from reference TRBV28 and TRBJ1-1, reads DVKVTQSSRYLVKRTGEKVFLECVQDMDHENMFWYRQDPGLGLRLIYFSYDVKMKEKGDIPEGYSVSREKKERFSLILESASTNQTSMYLCASKSSTGGSTEAFFGQGTRLTVV.

The chain uses TRBV6-6 and TRBJ2-7; D possibly corresponds to TRBD1 (6 bases). The CDR3 has 14 amino acids. V lost 5 bases and J 4 bases, leaving 15 bases between the germline ends. Germline V gives CDR1 MNHNY, CDR2 SVGAGI (reference sequence). The CDR3: CASSRTVVPYEQYF. The CDR3 DNA reads as TGTGCCAGCAGTAGGACAGTTGTCCCGTACGAGCAGTACTTC.

The V and J genes are TRBV5-1 and TRBJ2-5, with D maybe TRBD2 (5 bases). Germline values: CDR1 SGHRS, CDR2 YFSETQ. Trimming took off 2 bases at V and 3 bases at J, with 11 bases between the two ends. The CDR3 is 14 residues long. The CDR3 DNA is TGCGCCAGCAGCTTAGGAGGCCGGGAAGAGACCCAGTACTTC. It yields the protein CASSLGGREETQYF.

For this clone: The junction departs from germline at one end; a sequencing error may be responsible. Different DNA sequences within this sample yield the same CDR3. The chain links TRBV10-1 to TRBJ1-1; D might be TRBD1 (5 bases). The germline V gene encodes CDR1 WNHNN and CDR2 SYGVQD (reference sequence). The CDR3 extends over 13 amino acids. CDR3 amino acids: CASRSTGNTEAFF. CDR3 sequence (DNA): TGCGCTAGCAGGTCCACAGGGAACACTGAAGCTTTCTTT.